The entry that follows covers one T cell receptor (beta chain) sequence. Its antigen is unidentified. With 60 Vbeta and 13 Jbeta primers, the PCR was carried out. Repertoires were generated with immunoSEQ multiplex PCR, while TCRdb's copy carries only in-frame clones and drops some. The sample gives around 140,000 clones, roughly 10% of which show up once; under 2% is in the top ten. The sample belongs to a study of cytomegalovirus exposure and HLA in healthy donors. V lost 4 bases and J 0 bases, leaving 19 bases between the germline ends. CDR3 length: 16 residues. CDR1 and CDR2 from the germline V gene are SQVTM and ANQGSEA. Study-level points and caveats: Of the V segments, some could not be distinguished, including TRBV6-2 and TRBV6-3, and were excluded. The HLA-A and HLA-B alleles of most subjects were reportedly predicted accurately from TCR beta sequences.

The sequence was collected from a man aged 45-65 years in good health and CMV-seronegative. Input material: PBMCs. The V call is TRBV29-1, the J call TRBJ2-7; D might be TRBD2 (7 bases). The CDR3 here is CSVVSRGGGRSYEQYF. The CDR3 DNA sequence: TGCAGCGTTGTGTCGAGGGGGGGAGGACGCTCCTACGAGCAGTACTTC.